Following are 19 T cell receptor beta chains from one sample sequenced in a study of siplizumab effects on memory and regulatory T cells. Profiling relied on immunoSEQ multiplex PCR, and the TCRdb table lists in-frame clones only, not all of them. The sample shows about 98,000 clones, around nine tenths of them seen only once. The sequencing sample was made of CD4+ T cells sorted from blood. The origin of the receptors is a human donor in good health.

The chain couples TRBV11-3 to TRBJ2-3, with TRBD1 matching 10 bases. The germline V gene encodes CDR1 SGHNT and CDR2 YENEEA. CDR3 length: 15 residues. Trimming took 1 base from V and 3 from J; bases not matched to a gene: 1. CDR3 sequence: CASSLGGQGTDTQYF. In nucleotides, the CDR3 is TGTGCCAGCAGCTTAGGGGGACAGGGGACAGATACGCAGTATTTT.

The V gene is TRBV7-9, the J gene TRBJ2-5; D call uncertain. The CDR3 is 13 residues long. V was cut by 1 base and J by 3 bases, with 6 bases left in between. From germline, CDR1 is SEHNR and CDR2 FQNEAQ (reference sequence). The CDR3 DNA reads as TGTGCCAGCAGCTTAGGTGGGGAAGAGACCCAGTACTTC. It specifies CASSLGGEETQYF.

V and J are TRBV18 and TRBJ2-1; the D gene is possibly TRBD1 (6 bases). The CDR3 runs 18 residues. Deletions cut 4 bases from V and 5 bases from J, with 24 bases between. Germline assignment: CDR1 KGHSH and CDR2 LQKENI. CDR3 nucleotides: TGTGCCAGCTCACACGGGAATCGAGGGACAAACCTAAACAATGAGCAGTTCTTC. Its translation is CASSHGNRGTNLNNEQFF.

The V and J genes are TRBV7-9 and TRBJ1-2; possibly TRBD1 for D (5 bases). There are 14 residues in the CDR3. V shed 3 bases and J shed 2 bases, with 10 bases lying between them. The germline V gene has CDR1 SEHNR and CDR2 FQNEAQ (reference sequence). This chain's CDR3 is CASSFVGANYGYTF. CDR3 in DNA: TGTGCCAGCAGCTTTGTTGGGGCCAACTATGGCTACACCTTC.

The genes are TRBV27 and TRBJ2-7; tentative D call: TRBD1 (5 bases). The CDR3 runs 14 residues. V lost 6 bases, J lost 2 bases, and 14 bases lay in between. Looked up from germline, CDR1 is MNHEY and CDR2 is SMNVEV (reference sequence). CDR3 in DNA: TGTGCCAGCAGCATAGCCGGCAGGGCCTACGAGCAGTACTTC. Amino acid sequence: CASSIAGRAYEQYF.

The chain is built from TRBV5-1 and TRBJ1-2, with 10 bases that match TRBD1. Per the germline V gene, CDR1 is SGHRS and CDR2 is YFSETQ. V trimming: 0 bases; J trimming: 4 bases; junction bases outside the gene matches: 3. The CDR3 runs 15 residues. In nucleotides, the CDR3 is TGCGCCAGCAGCTTGGGGACAGGGGGTTCCTATGGCTACACCTTC. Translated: CASSLGTGGSYGYTF. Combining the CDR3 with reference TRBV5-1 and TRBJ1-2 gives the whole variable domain KAGVTQTPRYLIKTRGQQVTLSCSPISGHRSVSWYQQTPGQGLQFLFEYFSETQRNKGNFPGRFSGRQFSNSRSEMNVSTLELGDSALYLCASSLGTGGSYGYTFGSGTRLTVV.

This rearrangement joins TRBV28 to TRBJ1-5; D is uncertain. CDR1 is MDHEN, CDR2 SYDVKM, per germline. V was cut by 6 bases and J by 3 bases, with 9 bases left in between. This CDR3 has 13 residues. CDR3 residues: CASRRPPNQPQHF. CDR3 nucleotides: TGTGCCAGCAGACGTCCCCCCAATCAGCCCCAGCATTTT.

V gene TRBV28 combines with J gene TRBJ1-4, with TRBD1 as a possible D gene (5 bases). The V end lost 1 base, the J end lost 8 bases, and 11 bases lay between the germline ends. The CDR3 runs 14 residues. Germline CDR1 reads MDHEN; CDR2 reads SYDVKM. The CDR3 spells CASSLFTGREKLFF. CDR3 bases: TGTGCCAGCAGTTTATTTACAGGACGAGAAAAACTGTTTTTT.

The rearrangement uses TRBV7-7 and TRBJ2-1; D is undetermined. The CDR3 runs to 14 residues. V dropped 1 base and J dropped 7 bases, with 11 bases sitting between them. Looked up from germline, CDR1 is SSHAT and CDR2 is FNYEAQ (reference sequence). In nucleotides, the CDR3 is TGTGCCAGCAGCTTAGTTGGTGGTACTAATGAGCAGTTCTTC. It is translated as CASSLVGGTNEQFF.

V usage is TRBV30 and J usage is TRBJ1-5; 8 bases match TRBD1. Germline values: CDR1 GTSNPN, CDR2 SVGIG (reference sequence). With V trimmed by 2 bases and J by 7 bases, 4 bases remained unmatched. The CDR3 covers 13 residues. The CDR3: CAWSQDRDQPQHF. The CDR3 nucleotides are TGTGCCTGGAGTCAGGACAGGGACCAGCCCCAGCATTTT.

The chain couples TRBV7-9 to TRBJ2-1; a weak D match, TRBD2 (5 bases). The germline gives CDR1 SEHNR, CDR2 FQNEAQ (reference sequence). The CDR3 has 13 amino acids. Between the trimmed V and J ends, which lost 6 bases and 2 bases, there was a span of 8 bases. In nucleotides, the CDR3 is TGTGCCAGCAGGGGGAGCACCTACAATGAGCAGTTCTTC. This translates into CASRGSTYNEQFF.

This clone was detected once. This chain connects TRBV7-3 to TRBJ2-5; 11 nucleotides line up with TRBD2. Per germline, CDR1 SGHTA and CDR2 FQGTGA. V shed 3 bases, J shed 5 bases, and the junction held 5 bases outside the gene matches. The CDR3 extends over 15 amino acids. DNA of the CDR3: TGTGCCAGCAGCTTGAGAAGGACTAGCGGGGAGACCCAGTACTTC. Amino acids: CASSLRRTSGETQYF.

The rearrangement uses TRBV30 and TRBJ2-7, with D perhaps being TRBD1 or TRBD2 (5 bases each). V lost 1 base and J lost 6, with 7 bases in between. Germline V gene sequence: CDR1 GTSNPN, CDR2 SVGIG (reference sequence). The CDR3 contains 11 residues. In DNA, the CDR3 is TGTGCCTGGAGTGCGGGGCGCGAGCAGTACTTC. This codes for CAWSAGREQYF.

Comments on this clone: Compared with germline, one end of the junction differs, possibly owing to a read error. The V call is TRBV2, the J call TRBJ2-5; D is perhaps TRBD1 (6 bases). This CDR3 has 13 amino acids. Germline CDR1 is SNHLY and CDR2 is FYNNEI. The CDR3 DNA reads TGTACCAGCACGAAGGACAGCAAAGAGACCCAGTACTTC. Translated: CTSTKDSKETQYF. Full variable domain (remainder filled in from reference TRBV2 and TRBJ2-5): EPEVTQTPSHQVTQMGQEVILRCVPISNHLYFYWYRQILGQKVEFLVSFYNNEISEKSEIFDDQFSVERPDGSNFTLKIRSTKLEDSAMYFCTSTKDSKETQYFGPGTRLLVL.

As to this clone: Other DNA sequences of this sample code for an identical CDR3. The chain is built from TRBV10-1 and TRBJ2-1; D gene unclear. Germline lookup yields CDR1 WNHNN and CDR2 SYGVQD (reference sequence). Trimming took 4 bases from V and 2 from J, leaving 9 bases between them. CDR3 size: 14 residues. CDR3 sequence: CASSARQTYNEQFF. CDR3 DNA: TGCGCCAGCAGTGCGAGGCAGACCTACAATGAGCAGTTCTTC.

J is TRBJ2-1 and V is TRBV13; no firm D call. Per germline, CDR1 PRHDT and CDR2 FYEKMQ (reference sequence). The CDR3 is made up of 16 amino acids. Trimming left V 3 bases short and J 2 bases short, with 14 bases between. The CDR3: CASSFHRRAAYNEQFF. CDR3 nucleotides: TGTGCCAGCAGCTTCCACCGTCGGGCGGCCTACAATGAGCAGTTCTTC.

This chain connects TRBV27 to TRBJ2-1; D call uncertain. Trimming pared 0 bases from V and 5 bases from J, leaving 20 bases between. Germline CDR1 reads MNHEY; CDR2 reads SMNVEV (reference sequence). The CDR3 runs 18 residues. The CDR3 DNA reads TGTGCCAGCAGTTTATCGCTATTTCTCAATATCAAAGACAATGAGCAGTTCTTC. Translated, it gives CASSLSLFLNIKDNEQFF.

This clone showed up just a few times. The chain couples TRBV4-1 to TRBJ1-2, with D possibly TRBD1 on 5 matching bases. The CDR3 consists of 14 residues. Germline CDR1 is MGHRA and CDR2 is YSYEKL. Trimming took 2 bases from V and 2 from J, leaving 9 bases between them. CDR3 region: CASSQLQANYGYTF. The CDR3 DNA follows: TGCGCCAGCAGCCAATTACAGGCGAACTATGGCTACACCTTC.

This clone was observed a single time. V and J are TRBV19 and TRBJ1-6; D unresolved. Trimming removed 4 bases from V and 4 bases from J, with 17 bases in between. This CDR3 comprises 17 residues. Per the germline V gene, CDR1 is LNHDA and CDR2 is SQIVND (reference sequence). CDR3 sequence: CASSKRTAGRYNSPLHF. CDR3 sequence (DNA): TGTGCCAGTAGTAAACGGACGGCCGGAAGATATAATTCACCCCTCCACTTT.